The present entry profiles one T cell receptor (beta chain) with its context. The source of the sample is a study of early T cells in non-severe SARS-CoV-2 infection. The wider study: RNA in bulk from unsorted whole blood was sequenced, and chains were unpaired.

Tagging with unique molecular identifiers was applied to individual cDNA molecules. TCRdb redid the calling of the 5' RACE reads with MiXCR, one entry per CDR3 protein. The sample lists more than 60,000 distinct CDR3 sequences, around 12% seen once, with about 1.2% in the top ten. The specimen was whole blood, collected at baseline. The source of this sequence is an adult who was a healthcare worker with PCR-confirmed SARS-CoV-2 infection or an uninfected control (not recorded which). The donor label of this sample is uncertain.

In nucleotides, the CDR3 is TGTGCCAGCTCACCCCAGCGGGGGGTCACAGATACGCAGTATTTT. Translation gives CASSPQRGVTDTQYF. V is TRBV18 and J is TRBJ2-3, with TRBD2 matching 9 bases. Trimming at V came to 3 bases and at J to 2 bases, leaving 3 bases not matched to a gene. The CDR3 length is 15 residues. Germline V CDR1 and CDR2: KGHSH, LQKENI.